The 6 T cell receptor beta chains presented below share a single source sample, sequenced in a study of shared clonotypes between healthy human individuals. TCRdb's table, derived via immunoSEQ multiplex PCR, lists solely in-frame clones and lacks some. Here the sample spans approximately 530,000 clones, approximately 95% being singletons. The specimen sequenced was naive CD4+ T cells sorted from blood. Specified subset: CD45RA+ positively selected. The receptors come from a woman aged 25 to 39 in good health.

The genes are TRBV13 and TRBJ2-7; D unclear. Trimming removed 4 bases from V and 3 bases from J, with 13 bases in between. This CDR3 region has 14 residues. Germline CDR1 is PRHDT and CDR2 is FYEKMQ (reference sequence). CDR3 residues: CASSSQERNYEQYF. The CDR3 DNA follows: TGTGCCAGCAGCTCCCAGGAGAGAAACTACGAGCAGTACTTC.

The CDR3 spells CASSKDSTEAFF. Written as DNA, the CDR3 is TGTGCCAGCAGCAAAGACAGCACTGAAGCTTTCTTT. The rearrangement links TRBV28 to TRBJ1-1; possible D gene TRBD1, 5 bases. This CDR3 is 12 amino acids long. The germline V and J ends were trimmed by 6 bases and 4 bases, with 9 bases remaining between them. Germline V CDR1 and CDR2: MDHEN, SYDVKM.

This chain joins TRBV27 and TRBJ2-3; 8 bases line up with TRBD2. V shed 3 bases, J shed 0 bases, and the junction held 2 bases outside the gene matches. Germline CDR1 is MNHEY and CDR2 is SMNVEV (reference sequence). The length of the CDR3 is 15 residues. The CDR3 loop reads CASSFSGGSTDTQYF. Written as DNA, the CDR3 is TGTGCCAGCAGTTTCAGCGGGGGCAGCACAGATACGCAGTATTTT.

The chain combines TRBV25-1 with TRBJ1-1; perhaps TRBD1 as D (6 bases). CDR1 is MGHDK, CDR2 SYGVNS, per germline. Trimming stripped 4 bases from V and 3 bases from J, with 15 bases between. This CDR3 is 15 amino acids long. The DNA for the CDR3 is TGTGCCAGCAGTGCTATGGGTAGGGGGTACACTGAAGCTTTCTTT. It specifies CASSAMGRGYTEAFF.

The rearrangement links TRBV5-4 to TRBJ2-7; 7 nucleotides agree with TRBD1. Looked up from germline, CDR1 is SGHNT and CDR2 is YYREEE (reference sequence). V shed 0 bases and J 1 base; nucleotides not matched to a gene: 1. The CDR3 is 14 amino acids. The CDR3 reads CASSLEQGSYEQYF. In DNA, the CDR3 is TGTGCCAGCAGCTTGGAACAGGGGTCCTACGAGCAGTACTTC.

Comments on this clone: Sequence at one end of the junction differs from germline and may be a read error. The V and J genes are TRBV7-9 and TRBJ1-2; TRBD1 agrees at 10 bases. The CDR3 is 17 amino acids. Germline V gene sequence: CDR1 SEHNR, CDR2 FQNEAQ (reference sequence). The CDR3 region is CASSLDLGQGKIYGYTF. The CDR3 nucleotides read TGTGCCAGCAGTTTAGACTTGGGACAGGGGAAAATCTATGGCTACACCTTC.